Listed here are 8 T cell receptor beta chains from one sample, sequenced in a study of T cell changes during pregnancy in multiple sclerosis. Only in-frame clones appear in the TCRdb table, and some are missing; sequencing was by immunoSEQ multiplex PCR. The sample shows 70,000 to 95,000 clones, more than 85% of them seen only once. The input for sequencing was peripheral blood, taken after pregnancy. The origin of the receptors is a female donor in good health, enrolled as a control in a pregnancy study.

The V call is TRBV4-2, the J call TRBJ2-3; possible D gene TRBD2, 7 bases. This CDR3 has 16 amino acids. The germline V gene encodes CDR1 LGHNA and CDR2 YNFKEQ. Trimming left V 4 bases short and J 9 bases short, with 23 bases between. The CDR3 region is CASSPGERGRAGTQYF. In DNA, the CDR3 is TGTGCCAGCAGCCCAGGAGAAAGGGGGAGGGCTGGCACGCAGTATTTT.

The chain recombines TRBV5-4 with TRBJ1-6; D unclear. The CDR3 is made up of 15 amino acids. Trimming removed 0 bases from V and 7 bases from J, with 11 bases in between. CDR1 is SGHNT, CDR2 YYREEE, per germline (reference sequence). The CDR3 DNA is TGTGCCAGCAGCTTGGCCGAGGGTTGGAATTCACCCCTCCACTTT. Translating it yields CASSLAEGWNSPLHF.

The rearrangement uses TRBV4-1 and TRBJ2-1; perhaps TRBD2 as D (5 bases). Between the trimmed V and J ends, which lost 0 bases and 3 bases, there was a span of 12 bases. The CDR3 extends over 16 amino acids. Germline lookup yields CDR1 MGHRA and CDR2 YSYEKL. The CDR3 DNA sequence: TGCGCCAGCAGCCAAGATCCGGGTGGAGGCTACAATGAGCAGTTCTTC. Protein product: CASSQDPGGGYNEQFF.

In its sample, this clone was seen a few times. The rearrangement joins TRBV15 to TRBJ2-3; D is ambiguous. The CDR3 is made up of 13 amino acids. V was trimmed by 5 bases and J by 7 bases, leaving 13 bases between them. CDR1 is LNHNV, CDR2 YYDKDF, per germline (reference sequence). The CDR3 DNA reads as TGTGCCACCAGCCCCCGCTACCGTAATACGCAGTATTTT. It yields the protein CATSPRYRNTQYF.

This clone occurred once. This chain uses TRBV7-9 with TRBJ2-1, with TRBD1 as a possible D gene (6 bases). Germline V lookup: CDR1 SEHNR, CDR2 FQNEAQ (reference sequence). With 1 base removed from V and 8 bases from J, the gap between germline ends came to 12 bases. The CDR3 sequence is 14 residues long. This CDR3 reads CASSLETGLDEQFF. CDR3 bases: TGTGCCAGCAGCTTAGAGACAGGCCTCGATGAGCAGTTCTTC.

Details on this clone: A read error may produce the germline difference seen at one junction end. DNA for the CDR3: TGTGCCGGGAGCAGGGTACGAGGCACTGAAGCTTTCTTT. It encodes CAGSRVRGTEAFF. This chain connects TRBV30 to TRBJ1-1; D possibly corresponds to TRBD1 (5 bases). The CDR3 runs 13 residues. Germline-derived CDR1 and CDR2 are GTSNPN and SVGIG (reference sequence).

This clone was observed a handful of times. V and J are TRBV9 and TRBJ2-7; 9 nucleotides line up with TRBD1. The CDR3 is made up of 18 amino acids. In germline, CDR1 is SGDLS, CDR2 YYNGEE. V shed 0 bases, J shed 3 bases, and the junction held 13 bases outside the gene matches. DNA of the CDR3: TGTGCCAGCAGCGTAGGCCTCCCGCTTCGGGACAGGGTCTACGAGCAGTACTTC. It codes for CASSVGLPLRDRVYEQYF.

The rearrangement uses TRBV29-1 and TRBJ1-2; a possible D gene is TRBD1 (5 bases). The V and J ends lost 7 bases and 2 bases respectively, with 8 bases between them. This CDR3 contains 11 residues. CDR1 and CDR2 from the germline V gene are SQVTM and ANQGSEA. Here the CDR3 reads CSAGGNYGYTF. CDR3 nucleotides: TGCAGCGCGGGGGGAAACTATGGCTACACCTTC.